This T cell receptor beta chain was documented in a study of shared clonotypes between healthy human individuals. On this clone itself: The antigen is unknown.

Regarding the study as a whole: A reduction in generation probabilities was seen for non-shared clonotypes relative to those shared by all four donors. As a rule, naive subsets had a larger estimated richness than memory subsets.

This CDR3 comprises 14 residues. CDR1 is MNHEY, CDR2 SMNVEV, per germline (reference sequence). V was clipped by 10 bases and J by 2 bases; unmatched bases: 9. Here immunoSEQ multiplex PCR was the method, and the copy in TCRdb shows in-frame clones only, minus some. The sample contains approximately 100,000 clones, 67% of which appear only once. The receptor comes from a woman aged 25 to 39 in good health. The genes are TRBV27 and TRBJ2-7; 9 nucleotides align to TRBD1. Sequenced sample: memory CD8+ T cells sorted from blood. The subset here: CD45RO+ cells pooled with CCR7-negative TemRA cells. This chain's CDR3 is CATGPGTGTYEQYF. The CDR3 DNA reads TGTGCCACCGGCCCCGGGACAGGGACCTACGAGCAGTACTTC.